Listed here are 23 T cell receptor beta chains from one sample, sequenced in a study of T-cell memory formation after mild COVID-19. TCRdb passed the 5' RACE reads through MiXCR, listing each CDR3 protein once. The table has roughly 300,000 distinct CDR3 sequences, roughly 13% seen once. The sequenced sample consisted of PBMCs or a T cell subset sorted from them (not recorded which). The receptors come from a man aged 18 to 30 who had mild COVID-19 (a few samples of this study predate the infection). Cell type and time point are not known.

This clonotype occurred a few times. The V gene is TRBV29-1, the J gene TRBJ1-2; maybe TRBD1 (5 bases). The V end was cut by 6 bases, the J end by 4 bases, with 15 bases between. Germline V gene data show CDR1 as SQVTM and CDR2 as ANQGSEA. The CDR3 spans 13 residues. This CDR3 reads CSVVGGAVYGYTF. Here the CDR3 DNA reads TGCAGCGTAGTCGGAGGGGCGGTCTATGGCTACACCTTC.

The gene calls are TRBV12-3 or TRBV12-4 and TRBJ1-1; no clear D. The CDR3 totals 13 residues. V was shortened by 10 bases and J by 3 bases, with 15 bases between the two germline ends. As DNA, the CDR3 is TGTGCCACCACTGACGGGAGGTACACTGAAGCTTTCTTT. The encoded protein is CATTDGRYTEAFF.

In its sample, this clonotype was seen once. The rearrangement uses TRBV6-1 and TRBJ1-3, with 7 bases that match TRBD1. The CDR3 has 15 amino acids. Germline CDR1 MNHNS, CDR2 SASEGT. Losses at the gene ends were 9 bases for V and 4 bases for J; bases not matched to a gene: 12. This CDR3 is CASTPTRDRGNTIYF. DNA for the CDR3: TGTGCCAGTACTCCCACCCGGGACAGAGGAAACACCATATATTTT.

This sequence joins TRBV7-8 and TRBJ2-5; D unresolved. Per the germline V gene, CDR1 is SGHVS and CDR2 is FQNEAQ. The CDR3 is 13 amino acids. Trimming took off 5 bases at V and 7 bases at J, with 14 bases between the two ends. The CDR3 reads CASSPERLGTQYF. CDR3 nucleotide sequence: TGTGCCAGCAGCCCCGAACGCCTAGGGACCCAGTACTTC.

This clonotype was counted many times. The chain links TRBV5-1 to TRBJ1-5, with 8 positions matching TRBD1. Per germline, CDR1 SGHRS and CDR2 YFSETQ. CDR3 length equals 15 residues. The ends lost 4 bases at V and 0 bases at J; junction bases unmatched: 3. The CDR3 bases are TGCGCCAGCAGCCTGACAGGGGATAGCAATCAGCCCCAGCATTTT. It codes for CASSLTGDSNQPQHF.

The CDR3 spells CSVDPGTTNTEAFF. The CDR3 region has the DNA TGCAGCGTTGACCCAGGAACGACGAACACTGAAGCTTTCTTT. The genes are TRBV29-1 and TRBJ1-1; D uncertain. This CDR3 is built from 14 residues. Germline CDR1 reads SQVTM; CDR2 reads ANQGSEA. V was clipped by 3 bases and J by 1 base, with 12 bases between them.

The rearrangement links TRBV5-5 to TRBJ2-7, with D perhaps matching TRBD1 (6 bases). Germline V lookup: CDR1 SGHKS, CDR2 YYEKEE (reference sequence). The CDR3 runs to 11 residues. V dropped 5 bases and J dropped 11 bases, with 14 bases sitting between them. Here the CDR3 DNA reads TGTGCCAGCAGAAAAGGACAGTTTGAGTACTTC. Encoded protein: CASRKGQFEYF.

The chain links TRBV4-1 to TRBJ1-1, with TRBD1 matching 7 bases. Germline CDR1 and CDR2: MGHRA and YSYEKL. The junction had 13 bases not matched to a gene; V was cut back by 3 bases and J by 9 bases. The CDR3 length is 15 residues. CDR3 bases: TGCGCCAGCAGCCACCGCCCGGTTGGAGGGGGCCAAGCTTTCTTT. It translates to CASSHRPVGGGQAFF.

This clonotype was detected only a few times. The chain recombines TRBV6-6 with TRBJ2-2, with 9 positions matching TRBD1. Germline V lookup: CDR1 MNHNY, CDR2 SVGAGI (reference sequence). Trimming removed 6 bases from V and 3 bases from J; junction bases left unmatched: 5. The CDR3 runs 15 residues. The CDR3 loop reads CASRGTGRYTGELFF. The CDR3 DNA follows: TGTGCCAGCAGAGGGACAGGGAGGTACACCGGGGAGCTGTTTTTT.

This clonotype turned up a few times. V is TRBV5-1 and J is TRBJ2-6; D gene uncertain. This CDR3 region has 17 residues. The V end lost 4 bases, the J end lost 3 bases, and 17 bases lay between the germline ends. Germline CDR1 and CDR2: SGHRS and YFSETQ. The CDR3 is CASSPPPLSGGANVLTF. For the CDR3, the DNA is TGCGCCAGCAGCCCCCCCCCCCTTTCGGGTGGGGCCAACGTCCTGACTTTC.

V is TRBV10-3 and J is TRBJ2-6, with TRBD2 matching 7 bases. Germline CDR1 and CDR2: ENHRY and SYGVKD. This CDR3 is 14 amino acids long. V gave up 8 bases and J gave up 3 bases; unmatched junction bases: 4. The CDR3 loop is CAIRGRGGANVLTF. CDR3 in DNA: TGTGCCATCCGCGGGAGAGGTGGGGCCAACGTCCTGACTTTC.

This clonotype has a single count. The V and J genes are TRBV6-5 and TRBJ1-2; D unresolved. V shed 3 bases and J shed 8 bases, with 13 bases lying between them. CDR1 and CDR2 (germline): MNHEY, SVGAGI. The CDR3 spans 13 residues. CDR3 in amino acids: CASSYSPPRGYTF. In nucleotides, the CDR3 is TGTGCCAGCAGTTATAGCCCCCCAAGGGGCTACACCTTC.

The V call is TRBV4-3, the J call TRBJ2-3; 7 bases agree with TRBD2. Trimming cost V 0 bases and J 2 bases; bases outside gene matches: 11. The CDR3 spans 18 residues. CDR1 LGHNA and CDR2 YSLEER come from the germline V gene. The CDR3 DNA follows: TGCGCCAGCAGCCAAGATTTCTTTGGGGGGGAGATCACAGATACGCAGTATTTT. It encodes CASSQDFFGGEITDTQYF.

This clonotype has a handful of counts. CDR3: CASSSPSYNEQFF. The CDR3 bases are TGTGCCAGTAGTAGTCCCTCCTACAATGAGCAGTTCTTC. This chain uses TRBV19 with TRBJ2-1; no clear D. Germline CDR1 and CDR2: LNHDA and SQIVND (reference sequence). The CDR3 totals 13 residues. The ends were cut back, 4 bases at V and 0 bases at J, with 4 bases in the middle.

The V gene is TRBV27, the J gene TRBJ2-5; the D gene is possibly TRBD2 (5 bases). The germline V and J ends were trimmed by 8 bases and 7 bases, with 11 bases remaining between them. CDR1 is MNHEY and CDR2 is SMNVEV in the germline V gene (reference sequence). The CDR3 loop spans 11 amino acids. CDR3 coding DNA: TGTGCCAGCGGACTCCGGCCGACCCAGTACTTC. This translates into CASGLRPTQYF.

This chain uses TRBV9 with TRBJ2-7, with 7 bases that match TRBD1. This CDR3 region has 15 residues. V shed 0 bases and J 5 bases; nucleotides not matched to a gene: 8. Germline V CDR1 and CDR2: SGDLS, YYNGEE. The chain's CDR3 is CASSVATTGLHEQYF. CDR3 nucleotide sequence: TGTGCCAGCAGCGTAGCTACGACAGGGCTACACGAGCAGTACTTC. Based on the CDR3 plus reference TRBV9 and TRBJ2-7, the full variable domain is DSGVTQTPKHLITATGQRVTLRCSPRSGDLSVYWYQQSLDQGLQFLIQYYNGEERAKGNILERFSAQQFPDLHSELNLSSLELGDSALYFCASSVATTGLHEQYFGPGTRLTVT.

Worth noting for this clonotype: This may come from a read error, since a much larger clone is one base off. V is TRBV24-1 and J is TRBJ2-2, with 8 nucleotides matching TRBD1. The trim removed 9 bases at V and 1 base at J, leaving 0 bases unmatched. The CDR3 totals 13 residues. Germline V CDR1 and CDR2: KGHDR, SFDVKD. The CDR3 here is CATGTGNTGELFF. CDR3 coding DNA: TGTGCCACCGGGACAGGGAACACCGGGGAGCTGTTTTTT.

The V gene is TRBV12-3 or TRBV12-4, the J gene TRBJ2-2; a weak D match, TRBD1 (5 bases). With 8 bases removed from V and 2 bases from J, the gap between germline ends came to 12 bases. This CDR3 region has 14 residues. The CDR3 nucleotides read TGTGCCAGCGGTAGGGGTATTAACACCGGGGAGCTGTTTTTT. Amino acid sequence: CASGRGINTGELFF.

The gene calls are TRBV12-3 or TRBV12-4 and TRBJ2-1; 10 bases match TRBD2. This CDR3 is 15 amino acids long. Trimming cost V 0 bases and J 4 bases; bases outside gene matches: 0. The CDR3 spells CASSLASGGYNEQFF. The CDR3 DNA reads as TGTGCCAGCAGTTTAGCTAGCGGGGGGTACAATGAGCAGTTCTTC.

The chain joins TRBV7-9 to TRBJ2-2; maybe TRBD1 (5 bases). Germline values: CDR1 SEHNR, CDR2 FQNEAQ (reference sequence). Trimming removed 1 base from V and 3 bases from J, with 9 bases in between. The CDR3 covers 15 residues. The CDR3 DNA is TGTGCCAGCAGCTTAGACCAGGGATACACCGGGGAGCTGTTTTTT. It encodes CASSLDQGYTGELFF.

The chain employs TRBV4-1 and TRBJ2-7, with D possibly being TRBD1 (6 bases). V was clipped by 4 bases and J by 6 bases, with 19 bases between them. The length of the CDR3 is 15 residues. CDR1 and CDR2 (germline): MGHRA, YSYEKL. The CDR3 nucleotides are TGCGCCAGCAGCCCCGGTGGGGGCAGGGGAGCCGAGCAGTACGTC. Translated: CASSPGGGRGAEQYV.

This clonotype was detected only a few times. CDR3: CASRRSRGGLKGYTF. As DNA, the CDR3 is TGTGCCAGTAGGCGTTCAAGGGGAGGATTGAAGGGCTACACCTTC. V usage is TRBV19 and J usage is TRBJ1-2; TRBD1 might be the D (5 bases). CDR1 LNHDA and CDR2 SQIVND come from the germline V gene (reference sequence). V gave up 6 bases and J gave up 8 bases, with 22 bases separating them. The CDR3 sequence is 15 residues long.

This clonotype was observed at least ten times. The CDR3 sequence is CASSLQPSNTGELFF. The CDR3 nucleotides read TGCGCCAGCAGCTTGCAACCTTCGAACACCGGGGAGCTGTTTTTT. The chain uses TRBV5-1 and TRBJ2-2; D not certain. This CDR3 contains 15 residues. Per the germline V gene, CDR1 is SGHRS and CDR2 is YFSETQ. V dropped 1 base and J dropped 0 bases, with 7 bases sitting between them. Full variable domain (remainder filled in from reference TRBV5-1 and TRBJ2-2): KAGVTQTPRYLIKTRGQQVTLSCSPISGHRSVSWYQQTPGQGLQFLFEYFSETQRNKGNFPGRFSGRQFSNSRSEMNVSTLELGDSALYLCASSLQPSNTGELFFGEGSRLTVL.